Each of the 5 T cell receptor beta chains below was sequenced from the same sample in a study of somatic mutations in cytotoxic T cells in rheumatoid arthritis. Assay: immunoSEQ multiplex PCR; the TCRdb copy retains only in-frame clones and omits some. The table has 15,000 to 20,000 clones, 65% to 80% seen once. Sequences were obtained from CD8+ T cells sorted from blood. These receptors came from an adult with rheumatoid arthritis.

This chain connects TRBV29-1 to TRBJ1-2, with D unclear. V lost 1 base and J 0 bases, leaving 12 bases between the germline ends. The CDR3 totals 15 residues. Germline V lookup: CDR1 SQVTM, CDR2 ANQGSEA. CDR3 amino acids: CSVEGKRLANYGYTF. DNA for the CDR3: TGCAGCGTTGAAGGGAAGAGGCTAGCTAACTATGGCTACACCTTC.

The V and J genes are TRBV9 and TRBJ1-1; no reliable D call. This CDR3 is 12 amino acids long. The V end lost 3 bases, the J end lost 5 bases, and 8 bases lay between the germline ends. Germline CDR1 SGDLS, CDR2 YYNGEE. CDR3: CASSAVTTEAFF. The CDR3 DNA reads as TGTGCCAGCAGCGCGGTTACGACTGAAGCTTTCTTT. The variable domain in full, completed from reference TRBV9 and TRBJ1-1, reads DSGVTQTPKHLITATGQRVTLRCSPRSGDLSVYWYQQSLDQGLQFLIQYYNGEERAKGNILERFSAQQFPDLHSELNLSSLELGDSALYFCASSAVTTEAFFGQGTRLTVV.

V gene TRBV19 combines with J gene TRBJ2-7; D unresolved. V was shortened by 3 bases and J by 6 bases, with 6 bases between the two germline ends. There are 11 residues in the CDR3. Per the germline V gene, CDR1 is LNHDA and CDR2 is SQIVND (reference sequence). The CDR3 loop reads CASSIGGEQYF. The CDR3, as DNA: TGTGCCAGTAGTATTGGTGGCGAGCAGTACTTC.

The V and J genes are TRBV5-4 and TRBJ2-3; 8 bases align to TRBD2. CDR1 is SGHNT and CDR2 is YYREEE in the germline V gene (reference sequence). Trimming cost V 3 bases and J 5 bases; bases outside gene matches: 5. The CDR3 has 14 residues. Here the CDR3 DNA reads TGTGCCAGCAGCTCGACTAGCGCGAAAGATACGCAGTATTTT. Its translation is CASSSTSAKDTQYF.

The genes are TRBV19 and TRBJ2-1, with a tentative D call TRBD2 (6 bases). Per germline, CDR1 LNHDA and CDR2 SQIVND (reference sequence). The length of the CDR3 is 15 residues. V shed 10 bases and J shed 0 bases, with 16 bases lying between them. CDR3 sequence (DNA): TGTGCCACTAAGACCCGGGGGAGCTCCTACAATGAGCAGTTCTTC. Translating it yields CATKTRGSSYNEQFF.